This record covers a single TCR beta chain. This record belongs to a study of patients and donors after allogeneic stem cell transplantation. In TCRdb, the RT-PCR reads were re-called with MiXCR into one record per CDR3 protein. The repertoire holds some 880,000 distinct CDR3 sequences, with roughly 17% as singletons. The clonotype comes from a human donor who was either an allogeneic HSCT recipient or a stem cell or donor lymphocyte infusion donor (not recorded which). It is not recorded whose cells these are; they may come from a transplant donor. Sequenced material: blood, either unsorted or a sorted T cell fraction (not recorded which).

In DNA, the CDR3 is TGCAGTGCCCAGCCGGGAGGCGCGGGCTACACCTTC. Translation: CSAQPGGAGYTF. The V gene is TRBV20-1, the J gene TRBJ1-2, with D uncertain. Trimming removed 6 bases from V and 8 bases from J, with 16 bases in between. Germline values: CDR1 DFQATT, CDR2 SNEGSKA (reference sequence). This CDR3 spans 12 amino acids.